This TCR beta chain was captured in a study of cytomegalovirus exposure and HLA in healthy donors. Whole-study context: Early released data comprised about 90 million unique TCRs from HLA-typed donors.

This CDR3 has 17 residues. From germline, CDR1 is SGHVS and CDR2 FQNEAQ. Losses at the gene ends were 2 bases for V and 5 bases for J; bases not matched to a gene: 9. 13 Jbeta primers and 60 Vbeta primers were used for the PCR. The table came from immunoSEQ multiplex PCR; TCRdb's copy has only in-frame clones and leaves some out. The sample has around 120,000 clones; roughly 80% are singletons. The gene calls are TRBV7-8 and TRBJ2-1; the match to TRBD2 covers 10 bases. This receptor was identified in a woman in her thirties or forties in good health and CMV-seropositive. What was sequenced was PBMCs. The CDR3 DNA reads TGTGCCAGCAGCTTATGGGCTAGCGGGGGACCGAACAATGAGCAGTTCTTC. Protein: CASSLWASGGPNNEQFF. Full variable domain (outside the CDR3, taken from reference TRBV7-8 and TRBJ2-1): GAGVSQSPRYKVAKRGQDVALRCDPISGHVSLFWYQQALGQGPEFLTYFQNEAQLDKSGLPSDRFFAERPEGSVSTLKIQRTQQEDSAVYLCASSLWASGGPNNEQFFGPGTRLTVL.